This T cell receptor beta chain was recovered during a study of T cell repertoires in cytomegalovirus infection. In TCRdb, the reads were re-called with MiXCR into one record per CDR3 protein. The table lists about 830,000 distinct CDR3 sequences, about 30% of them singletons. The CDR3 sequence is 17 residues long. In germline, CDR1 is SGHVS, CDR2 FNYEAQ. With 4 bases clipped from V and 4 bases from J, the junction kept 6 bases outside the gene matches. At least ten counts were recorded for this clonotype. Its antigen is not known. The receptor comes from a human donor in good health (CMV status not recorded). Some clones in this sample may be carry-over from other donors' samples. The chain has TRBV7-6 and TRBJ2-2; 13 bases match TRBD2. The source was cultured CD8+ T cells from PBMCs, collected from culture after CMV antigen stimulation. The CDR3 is CASSSGTSGAVTGELFF. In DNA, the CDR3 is TGTGCCAGCAGCTCCGGGACTAGCGGGGCTGTCACCGGGGAGCTGTTTTTT.